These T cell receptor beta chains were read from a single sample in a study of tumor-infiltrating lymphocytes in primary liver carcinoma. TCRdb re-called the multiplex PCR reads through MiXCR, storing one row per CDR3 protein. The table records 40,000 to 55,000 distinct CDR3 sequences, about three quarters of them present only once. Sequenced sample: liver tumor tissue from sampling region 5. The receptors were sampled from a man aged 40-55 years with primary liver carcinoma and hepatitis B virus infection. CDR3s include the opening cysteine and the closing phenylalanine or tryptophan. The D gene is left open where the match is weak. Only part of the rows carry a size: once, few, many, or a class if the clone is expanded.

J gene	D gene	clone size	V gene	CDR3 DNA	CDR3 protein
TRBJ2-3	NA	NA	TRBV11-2	TGTGTCAGCAGCCACACTTACGGCTTCGAGGATACGCAGTATTTT	CVSSHTYGFEDTQYF
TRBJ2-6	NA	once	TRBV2	TGTGCCAGCAGTGACATCTTTGGGACCAACGTCCTGACTTTC	CASSDIFGTNVLTF
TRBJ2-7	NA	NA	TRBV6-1	TGTGCCAGCACTGCCAACTACGAGCAGTACTTC	CASTANYEQYF
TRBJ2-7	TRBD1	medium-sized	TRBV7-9	TGTGCCAGCAGCTTTACAGGGGGCGCAATCTACGAGCAGTACTTC	CASSFTGGAIYEQYF
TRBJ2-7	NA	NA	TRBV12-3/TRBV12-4	TGTGCCAGGAGTTTAGGGGGACTCTCCTACGATCAGTACTTC	CARSLGGLSYDQYF
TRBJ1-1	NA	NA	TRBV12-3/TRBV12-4	TGTGCCAGCAGCTGGAGGACGTCTTATGAAGCTTTCTTT	CASSWRTSYEAFF
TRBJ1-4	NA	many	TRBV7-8	TGTGCCAGCAGCCCAGGGGCAACTAATGAAAAACTGTTTTTT	CASSPGATNEKLFF
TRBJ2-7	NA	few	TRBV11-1	TGTGCCAGCAGCCCTGACTCCTACGAGCAGTACTTC	CASSPDSYEQYF
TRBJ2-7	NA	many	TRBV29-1	TGCAGCGTATCAGCGGCTAGTGGGTACGAGCAGTACTTC	CSVSAASGYEQYF
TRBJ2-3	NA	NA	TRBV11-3	TGTGCCAGCAGCAAGGACAATGGCCGCCCAGATACGAACTATTTT	CASSKDNGRPDTNYF
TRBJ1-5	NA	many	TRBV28	TGTGCCAGCAGTTCCTCCGGGACCCTCCAGCATTTT	CASSSSGTLQHF
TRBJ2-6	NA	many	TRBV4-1	TGCGCCAGCAGCCAAGTCGGGACACTAAACTCTGGGGCCAACGTCCTGACTTTC	CASSQVGTLNSGANVLTF
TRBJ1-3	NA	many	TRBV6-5	TGTGCCAGCAGAACCAAGGTGACTGGAAACACCATATATTTT	CASRTKVTGNTIYF
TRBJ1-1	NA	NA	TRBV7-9	TGTGCCAGCAGCTTAGCCCAGGGGTGGGCGGACACTGAAGCTTTCTTT	CASSLAQGWADTEAFF
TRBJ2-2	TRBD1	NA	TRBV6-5	TGTGCCAACGGACCGTCAGGGGGTACCGGGGAGCTGTTTTTT	CANGPSGGTGELFF
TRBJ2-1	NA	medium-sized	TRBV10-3	TGTGCCATCAGTGAGATTCCCGGGCTAAATAATGAGCAGTTCTTC	CAISEIPGLNNEQFF
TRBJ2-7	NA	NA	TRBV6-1	TGTGCCAGCAGTGCTGAGAGACAGGCCGAGTACTACTTC	CASSAERQAEYYF
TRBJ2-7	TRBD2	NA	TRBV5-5	TGTGCCGGTAGCCGGGGACTAGGGCCATCCTACGAGCAGTACTTC	CAGSRGLGPSYEQYF
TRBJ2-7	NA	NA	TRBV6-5	TGTGCCAGCAGTTACTCTGGGCAGGGGGGCGAGCAGAATTTC	CASSYSGQGGEQNF
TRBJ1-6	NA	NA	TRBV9	TGTGCCAGCAGGATTACGGACAGTTATAATTCACCCCTCCACTTT	CASRITDSYNSPLHF
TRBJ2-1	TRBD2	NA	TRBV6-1	TGTGCCAGCGGTAAATTGGGTAGCGGGTACAGTGAGCAGTTCTTC	CASGKLGSGYSEQFF
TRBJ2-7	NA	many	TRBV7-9	TGTGCCAGCAGCTCCCATTTCGAGCAGTACTTC	CASSSHFEQYF
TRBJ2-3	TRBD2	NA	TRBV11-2	TGTGCCGGCAGCCACACTAGCGGTTTCGAGGATACGCAGTATTTC	CAGSHTSGFEDTQYF
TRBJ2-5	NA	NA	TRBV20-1	TGCAGTGCTAGAGATGGCGGCAAGGAGACCCAGTACTTC	CSARDGGKETQYF
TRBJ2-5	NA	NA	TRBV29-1	TGCAACGTTGGTGGGGGGGCCGCTGAGGCCCAGTACTTC	CNVGGGAAEAQYF
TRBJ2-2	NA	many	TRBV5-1	TGCGCCAGCAGCGTATATACCGGGGAGCTGTTTTTT	CASSVYTGELFF
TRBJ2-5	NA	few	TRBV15	TGTGCCACCAGCATCCTTCTCCAAGAGACCCAGTACTTC	CATSILLQETQYF
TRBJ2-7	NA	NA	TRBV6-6	TGCGCCAGCAGTTCCCGCACGCACGGGAGCTCCTACGAGCAGTACTTC	CASSSRTHGSSYEQYF
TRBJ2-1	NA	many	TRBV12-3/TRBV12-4	TGTGCCAGCAGTTTACTGGGGAATGAGCAGTTCTTC	CASSLLGNEQFF
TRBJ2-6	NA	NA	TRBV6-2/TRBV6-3	TGCGCCAGCTGTTACATCTCTGGGGCCAACGTCATGACTTTC	CASCYISGANVMTF
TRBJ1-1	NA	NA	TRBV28	TGTGCCAGCAGTTCCCCCCCCAAAAAAGCATCCTTT	CASSSPPKKASF
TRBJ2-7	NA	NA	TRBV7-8	TGTGTCAGCAGCCTTGACAGCGAAGACTACGAGCAGTGCTTC	CVSSLDSEDYEQCF
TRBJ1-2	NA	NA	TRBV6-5	TGCGCCAGCAGTTATGGCAGGAACGGCTATGGCTACATCTTC	CASSYGRNGYGYIF
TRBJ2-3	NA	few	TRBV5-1	TGCGCCAGCAGCTTGCAGGGGCCGAGCACAGTTACGCAGTATTTT	CASSLQGPSTVTQYF
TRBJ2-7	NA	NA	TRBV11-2	TGTGCCAGCAGCCTAACTGACGCTGCCTACGAGCGGTACTTC	CASSLTDAAYERYF
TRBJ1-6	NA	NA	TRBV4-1	TGCGCCGGCAGCCACGAGCCGGGCAACTATAATTCACCCCTCCACTTT	CAGSHEPGNYNSPLHF
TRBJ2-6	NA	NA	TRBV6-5	TGTGTCAGCAGCCTTTGGGCAAGGATGAAAGCTGGGGCCAACGTCCCGACTTTC	CVSSLWARMKAGANVPTF
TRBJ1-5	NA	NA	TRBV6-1	TGTGCTAGCAGTGAACGGAGTCTTAGCAATCAGCCCCAGCATTTT	CASSERSLSNQPQHF
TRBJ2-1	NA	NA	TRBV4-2	TGTGCCAGCAGCCAAGAGGACAGGTACATTGACCTAGCGGGCCGTCAGTTCTTC	CASSQEDRYIDLAGRQFF
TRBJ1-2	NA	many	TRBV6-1	TGTGCCACGGCGACTTTGTTTTACTATGGCTACACCTTC	CATATLFYYGYTF
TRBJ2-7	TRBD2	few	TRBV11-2	TGTGCCAGCAGCTTATCCATTGGATTAGCGGGAGGGGGGTACGAGCAATACTTC	CASSLSIGLAGGGYEQYF
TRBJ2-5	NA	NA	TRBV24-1	TGTGCCACCAGTGATAGGCGGGCGACGGACCAAGAGACCCAGTACTTC	CATSDRRATDQETQYF
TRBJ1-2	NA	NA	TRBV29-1	TGCGCAGCCCGCGGAACTTATAACTATGGCTACACCTTC	CAARGTYNYGYTF
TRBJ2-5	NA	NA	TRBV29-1	TGCAGCGTTGATTCCAGGAGCGATCAAGAGACCCAGTACTTC	CSVDSRSDQETQYF
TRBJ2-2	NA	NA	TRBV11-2	TGTGCCAGCAGCTTTCGACTGGCGGGAACCGGGGAGCTGTTTTTT	CASSFRLAGTGELFF